What follows describes a single T cell receptor (beta chain). What it binds is not known. This sample was taken from a study of cytomegalovirus exposure and HLA in healthy donors. TCRdb's table, derived via immunoSEQ multiplex PCR, lists solely in-frame clones and lacks some. The repertoire has approximately 300,000 clones, roughly 90% of them found once; the top ten carry around 0.8%. Study-level results: Cytomegalovirus-associated TCR beta chains were listed, numbering 150 to 200.

The clonotype comes from a young woman in good health and CMV-seronegative. The sample comprised PBMCs.

This CDR3 reads CASSLMDRMNYEQYF. In DNA, the CDR3 is TGCGCCAGCAGCTTAATGGACAGGATGAACTACGAGCAGTACTTC. The rearrangement joins TRBV5-1 to TRBJ2-7; TRBD1 agrees at 7 bases. CDR1 and CDR2 from the germline V gene are SGHRS and YFSETQ. There are 15 residues in the CDR3. V was pared by 2 bases and J by 3 bases, with 8 bases of the junction left unmatched.